This TCR beta chain was found in a study of T-cell reconstitution after alpha-beta-depleted transplantation in children. V lost 1 base, J lost 0 bases, and 4 bases lay in between. CDR3 length equals 13 residues. From germline, CDR1 is SGHRS and CDR2 YFSETQ. This sample's TCRbeta library carried unique molecular identifier barcodes. Using its own MiXCR run on the PCR reads, TCRdb lists one record per CDR3 protein. The sample yields approximately 500,000 distinct CDR3 sequences, 10% seen once. Findings of the study overall: Some patients showed high day-60 TCRbeta diversity, which derived from surviving recipient T cells and thymic progenitors. Reports say that about two months after transplant, the alpha-beta T cells came out of several hundred graft clones that had expanded.

This clonotype was detected many times. The antigen is not known. Source: PBMCs, taken before TCRalphabeta/CD19-depleted stem cell transplant. The sequence derives from a child aged 2-15 years with inherited bone marrow failure, due to receive a stem cell transplant. V and J are TRBV5-1 and TRBJ1-1; unclear D gene. This chain's CDR3 is CASSLLLNTEAFF. CDR3 coding DNA: TGCGCCAGCAGCTTGCTGCTGAACACTGAAGCTTTCTTT. The variable domain in full, completed from reference TRBV5-1 and TRBJ1-1, reads KAGVTQTPRYLIKTRGQQVTLSCSPISGHRSVSWYQQTPGQGLQFLFEYFSETQRNKGNFPGRFSGRQFSNSRSEMNVSTLELGDSALYLCASSLLLNTEAFFGQGTRLTVV.